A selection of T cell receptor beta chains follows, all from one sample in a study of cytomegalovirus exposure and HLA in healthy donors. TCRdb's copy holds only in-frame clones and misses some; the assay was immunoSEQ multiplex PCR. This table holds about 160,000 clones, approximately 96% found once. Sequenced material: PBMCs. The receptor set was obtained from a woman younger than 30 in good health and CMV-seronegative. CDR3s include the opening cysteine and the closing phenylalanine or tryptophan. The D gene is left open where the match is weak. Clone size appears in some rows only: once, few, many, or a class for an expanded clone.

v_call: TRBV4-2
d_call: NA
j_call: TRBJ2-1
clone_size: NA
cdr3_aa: CASSPKDGGGVNNEQFF
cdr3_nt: TGTGCCAGCAGCCCCAAGGACGGCGGGGGCGTGAACAATGAGCAGTTCTTC

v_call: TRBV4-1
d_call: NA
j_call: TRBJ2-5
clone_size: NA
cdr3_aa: CASSQDLGYQETQYF
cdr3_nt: TGCGCCAGCAGCCAAGATCTCGGGTACCAAGAGACCCAGTACTTC

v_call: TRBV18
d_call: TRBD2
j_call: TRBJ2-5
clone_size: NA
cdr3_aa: CASSPTGGRETQYF
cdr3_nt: TGTGCCAGCTCACCAACGGGGGGGCGCGAGACCCAGTACTTC

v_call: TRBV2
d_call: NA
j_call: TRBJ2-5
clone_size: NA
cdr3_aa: CASVEPPAKTQYF
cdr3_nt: TGTGCCAGCGTAGAGCCCCCCGCGAAGACCCAGTACTTC

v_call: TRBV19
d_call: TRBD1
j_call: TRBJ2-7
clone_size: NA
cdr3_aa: CASSMRWTGNRYEQYF
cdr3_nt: TGTGCCAGTAGTATGAGGTGGACAGGGAATCGGTACGAGCAGTACTTC

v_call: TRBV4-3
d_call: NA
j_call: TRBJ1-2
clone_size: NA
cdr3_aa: CASSHSGSEGRDGYTF
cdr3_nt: TGCGCCAGCAGCCACTCCGGCTCGGAGGGGCGGGATGGCTACACCTTC

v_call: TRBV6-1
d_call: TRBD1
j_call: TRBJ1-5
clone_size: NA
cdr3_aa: CASSLGQVGNQPQHF
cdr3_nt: TGTGCCAGCAGTCTCGGACAGGTGGGGAATCAGCCCCAGCATTTT

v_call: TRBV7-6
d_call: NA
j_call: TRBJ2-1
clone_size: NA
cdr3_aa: CASRGQASNEQFF
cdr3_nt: TGTGCCAGCAGGGGCCAGGCGAGCAATGAGCAGTTCTTC

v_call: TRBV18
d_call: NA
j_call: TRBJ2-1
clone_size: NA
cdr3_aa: CASSPPVGDEQFF
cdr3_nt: TGTGCCAGCTCACCACCGGTCGGTGATGAGCAGTTCTTC

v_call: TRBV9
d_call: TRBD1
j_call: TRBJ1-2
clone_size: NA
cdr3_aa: CASSVVGTDTYGYTF
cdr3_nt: TGTGCCAGCAGCGTAGTAGGGACAGATACTTATGGCTACACCTTC

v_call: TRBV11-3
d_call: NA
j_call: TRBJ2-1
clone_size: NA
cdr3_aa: CASAEDPTNNEQFF
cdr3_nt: TGTGCCAGCGCAGAGGATCCCACTAACAATGAGCAGTTCTTC

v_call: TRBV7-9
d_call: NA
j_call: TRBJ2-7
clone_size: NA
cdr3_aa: CASSFSMPEQYF
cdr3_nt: TGTGCCAGCAGCTTTAGTATGCCCGAGCAGTACTTC

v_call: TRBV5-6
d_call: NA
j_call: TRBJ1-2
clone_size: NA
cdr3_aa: CASSYQDRQNYGYTF
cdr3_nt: TGTGCCAGCAGCTATCAGGACAGACAAAACTATGGCTACACCTTC

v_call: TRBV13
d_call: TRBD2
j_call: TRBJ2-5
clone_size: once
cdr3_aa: CASSPSSGVETQYF
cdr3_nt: TGTGCCAGCAGCCCCTCTAGCGGGGTAGAGACCCAGTACTTC

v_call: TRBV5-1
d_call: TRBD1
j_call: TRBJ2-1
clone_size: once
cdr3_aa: CASSPGTGFNEQFF
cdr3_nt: TGCGCCAGCAGCCCCGGGACAGGGTTCAATGAGCAGTTCTTC

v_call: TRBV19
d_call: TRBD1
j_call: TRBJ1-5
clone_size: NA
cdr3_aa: CASRQGYSNQPQHF
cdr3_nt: TGTGCCAGTCGACAGGGTTATAGCAATCAGCCCCAGCATTTT

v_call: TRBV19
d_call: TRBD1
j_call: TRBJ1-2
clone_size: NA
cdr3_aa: CASRLQGAEEGYTF
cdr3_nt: TGTGCCAGTAGGCTACAGGGGGCTGAGGAGGGCTACACCTTC

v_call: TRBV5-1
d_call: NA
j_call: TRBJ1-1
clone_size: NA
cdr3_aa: CASSLGTRNTEAFF
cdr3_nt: TGCGCCAGCAGCTTGGGCACACGGAACACTGAAGCTTTCTTT

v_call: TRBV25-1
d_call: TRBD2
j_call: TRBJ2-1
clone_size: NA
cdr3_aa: CASSLSRGDYNEQFF
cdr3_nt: TGTGCCAGCAGTCTTAGTCGGGGGGACTACAATGAGCAGTTCTTC

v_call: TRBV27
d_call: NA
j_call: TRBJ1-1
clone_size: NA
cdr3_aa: CASRSIGNTEAFF
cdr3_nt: TGTGCCAGCAGATCCATCGGGAACACTGAAGCTTTCTTT

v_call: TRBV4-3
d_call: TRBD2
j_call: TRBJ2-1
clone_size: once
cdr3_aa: CASSQDLAGAYNEQFF
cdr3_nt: TGCGCCAGCAGCCAAGACCTAGCGGGGGCCTACAATGAGCAGTTCTTC

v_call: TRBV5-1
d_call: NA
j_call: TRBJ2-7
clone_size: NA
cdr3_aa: CASSLGGTASYEQYF
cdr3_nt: TGCGCCAGCAGCTTGGGCGGGACAGCTTCCTACGAGCAGTACTTC

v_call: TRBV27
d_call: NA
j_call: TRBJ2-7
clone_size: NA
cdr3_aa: CASSLTGSYEQYF
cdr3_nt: TGTGCCAGCAGTCTTACAGGGTCCTACGAGCAGTACTTC

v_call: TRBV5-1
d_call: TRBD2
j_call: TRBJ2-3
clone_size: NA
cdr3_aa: CASSLERGGTDTQYF
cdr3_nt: TGCGCCAGCAGCTTGGAGCGGGGGGGCACAGATACGCAGTATTTT

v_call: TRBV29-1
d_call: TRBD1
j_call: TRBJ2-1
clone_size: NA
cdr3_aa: CSVCTGVDNEQFF
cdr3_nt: TGCAGCGTTTGCACAGGGGTTGACAATGAGCAGTTCTTC

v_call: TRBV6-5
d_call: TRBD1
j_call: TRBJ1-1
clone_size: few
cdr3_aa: CASSPQTGAAEAFF
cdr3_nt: TGTGCCAGCAGTCCACAGACAGGGGCGGCTGAAGCTTTCTTT

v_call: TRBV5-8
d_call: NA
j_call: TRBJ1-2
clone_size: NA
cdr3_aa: CASSFTGFQVRGYTF
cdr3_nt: TGTGCCAGCAGCTTTACAGGGTTCCAAGTACGTGGCTACACCTTC

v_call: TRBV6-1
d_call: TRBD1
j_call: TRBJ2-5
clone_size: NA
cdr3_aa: CASSEAQGFGQETQYF
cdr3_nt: TGTGCCAGCAGTGAAGCACAGGGGTTCGGTCAAGAGACCCAGTACTTC

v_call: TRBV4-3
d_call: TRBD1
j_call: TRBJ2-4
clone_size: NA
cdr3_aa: CASSQDRQGPKNIQYF
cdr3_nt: TGCGCCAGCAGCCAAGACCGACAGGGCCCCAAAAACATTCAGTACTTC

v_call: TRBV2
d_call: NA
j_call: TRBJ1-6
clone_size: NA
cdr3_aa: CASSRTAGLSNSPLHF
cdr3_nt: TGTGCCAGCAGCAGAACCGCAGGGTTGAGTAATTCACCCCTCCACTTT

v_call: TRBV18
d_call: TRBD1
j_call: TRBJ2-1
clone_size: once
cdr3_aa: CASSPDRRTGFDEQFF
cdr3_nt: TGTGCCAGCTCACCAGATCGAAGGACAGGGTTCGATGAGCAGTTCTTC

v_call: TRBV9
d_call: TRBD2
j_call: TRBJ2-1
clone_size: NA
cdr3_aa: CASSQTSGGRNEQFF
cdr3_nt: TGTGCCAGCAGCCAAACTAGCGGGGGGCGGAATGAGCAGTTCTTC

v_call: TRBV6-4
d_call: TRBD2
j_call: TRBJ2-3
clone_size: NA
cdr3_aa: CASSLSGGTTTDTQYF
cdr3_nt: TGTGCCAGCAGTCTTAGCGGGGGTACAACCACAGATACGCAGTATTTT

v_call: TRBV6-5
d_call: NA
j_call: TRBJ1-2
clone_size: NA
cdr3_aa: CASSLGGLNYGYTF
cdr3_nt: TGTGCCAGCAGTCTAGGGGGACTAAACTATGGCTACACCTTC

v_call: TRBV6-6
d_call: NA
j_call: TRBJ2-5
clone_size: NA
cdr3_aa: CASTTEQETQYF
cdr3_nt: TGTGCCAGCACCACAGAACAAGAGACCCAGTACTTC

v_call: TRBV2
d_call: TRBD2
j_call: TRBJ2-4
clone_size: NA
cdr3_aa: CASSENRGENIQYF
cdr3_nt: TGTGCCAGCAGTGAAAACCGGGGGGAGAACATTCAGTACTTC

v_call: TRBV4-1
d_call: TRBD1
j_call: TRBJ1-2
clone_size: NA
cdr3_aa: CASSGAGQGPATLYGYTF
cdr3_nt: TGCGCCAGCAGCGGAGCCGGACAGGGGCCAGCAACTCTTTATGGCTACACCTTC

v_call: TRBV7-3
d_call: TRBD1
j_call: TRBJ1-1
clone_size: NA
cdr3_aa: CASSLGRGSTEAFF
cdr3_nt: TGTGCCAGCAGCTTAGGCAGGGGGAGCACTGAAGCTTTCTTT